The 27 T cell receptor beta chains presented below share a single source sample, sequenced in a study of blood T cell repertoires in COVID-19. Libraries were prepared by immunoSEQ multiplex PCR; TCRdb keeps only in-frame clonotypes and omits some of them. The sample consists of under 200,000 clones, 70% to 90% of them appearing once. Material for sequencing was PBMCs or T cells enriched from blood (not recorded which). The receptors were sampled from a woman younger than 35 who had recovered from COVID-19.

The table lists this clone with a count of one. The chain has TRBV30 and TRBJ2-7; D possibly corresponds to TRBD1 (5 bases). Germline CDR1 reads GTSNPN; CDR2 reads SVGIG (reference sequence). The CDR3 has 15 amino acids. V was cut by 1 base and J by 0 bases, with 13 bases left in between. CDR3 DNA: TGTGCCTGGAGTGGGACACCCCTTCCCTCCTACGAGCAGTACTTC. Protein sequence: CAWSGTPLPSYEQYF.

The V gene is TRBV6-6, the J gene TRBJ2-7; 14 nucleotides line up with TRBD2. Germline assignment: CDR1 MNHNY and CDR2 SVGAGI (reference sequence). CDR3 length: 15 amino acids. The V gene end was trimmed by 5 bases and the J gene end by 3 bases; junction bases not matched to a gene: 3. The DNA of the CDR3 is TGTGCCAGCAGTGGACTAGCGGGAGGAATCTACGAGCAGTACTTC. Protein sequence: CASSGLAGGIYEQYF.

This clone was detected once. The chain is built from TRBV27 and TRBJ2-7; tentative D call: TRBD1 (5 bases). Germline loops: CDR1 MNHEY, CDR2 SMNVEV (reference sequence). V lost 5 bases, J lost 3 bases, and 11 bases lay in between. The CDR3 sequence is 13 residues long. CDR3 sequence: CASSLLRGYEQYF. CDR3 nucleotide sequence: TGTGCCAGCAGTCTCCTAAGGGGCTACGAGCAGTACTTC.

A single count supports this clone. The rearrangement uses TRBV6-5 and TRBJ1-2, with 7 positions matching TRBD1. Germline assignment: CDR1 MNHEY and CDR2 SVGAGI. The CDR3 has 14 amino acids. V trimming: 0 bases; J trimming: 8 bases; junction bases outside the gene matches: 6. The DNA for the CDR3 is TGTGCCAGCAGTTACTCGCGACAGGGTGGCGGCTACACCTTC. It is translated as CASSYSRQGGGYTF.

The CDR3: CAWSGQGLYGYTF. The DNA of the CDR3 is TGTGCCTGGAGTGGCCAGGGTCTGTATGGCTACACCTTC. This chain links TRBV30 with TRBJ1-2; maybe TRBD1 (5 bases). From germline, CDR1 is GTSNPN and CDR2 SVGIG (reference sequence). CDR3 length: 13 amino acids. Trimming removed 1 base at V and 5 bases at J, with 11 bases between.

A remark on this clone: Sequence at one end of the junction differs from germline and may be a read error. V is TRBV2 and J is TRBJ2-1; 8 bases match TRBD2. The CDR3 has 14 amino acids. Per germline, CDR1 SNHLY and CDR2 FYNNEI. CDR3 nucleotide sequence: TGTGCCAGCAGGGAAGGACTAGCAGGCAGTTTGCAGTTCTTC. Translating gives CASREGLAGSLQFF.

The chain recombines TRBV6-2 or TRBV6-3 with TRBJ1-2; 7 bases match TRBD1. Germline V gene data show CDR1 as MNHEY and CDR2 as SVGEGT. The CDR3 has 15 residues. The ends lost 3 bases at V and 5 bases at J; junction bases unmatched: 9. The chain's CDR3 is CASSYTGAMLYGYTF. In DNA form, the CDR3 reads TGTGCCAGCAGTTATACAGGGGCCATGCTATATGGCTACACCTTC.

This clone was recorded a few times. The rearrangement uses TRBV19 and TRBJ1-5; 9 bases are shared with TRBD1. The CDR3 has 16 amino acids. The V gene's germline CDR1 is LNHDA and CDR2 SQIVND (reference sequence). V was clipped by 1 base and J by 7 bases; unmatched bases: 8. The CDR3 reads CASSIALTGGLQPQHF. CDR3 sequence (DNA): TGTGCCAGTAGTATAGCTCTCACAGGGGGCTTGCAGCCCCAGCATTTT. Looking up the rest from reference TRBV19 and TRBJ1-5 gives the full variable domain: DGGITQSPKYLFRKEGQNVTLSCEQNLNHDAMYWYRQDPGQGLRLIYYSQIVNDFQKGDIAEGYSVSREKKESFPLTVTSAQKNPTAFYLCASSIALTGGLQPQHFGDGTRLSIL.

CDR3 in DNA: TGTGCCAGCAGTTTATCGCCTAGCGGGAACACCGGGGAGCTGTTTTTT. This sequence encodes CASSLSPSGNTGELFF. The genes are TRBV27 and TRBJ2-2, with 7 bases aligning to TRBD2. CDR3 length: 16 amino acids. Germline V lookup: CDR1 MNHEY, CDR2 SMNVEV (reference sequence). Trimming removed 0 bases from V and 1 base from J; junction bases left unmatched: 2.

The CDR3 here is CASFSGQANYGYTF. In nucleotides, the CDR3 is TGTGCCAGCTTCTCCGGACAGGCTAACTATGGCTACACCTTC. This chain connects TRBV18 to TRBJ1-2; 7 positions match TRBD1. Germline assignment: CDR1 KGHSH and CDR2 LQKENI. V was clipped by 7 bases and J by 0 bases; unmatched bases: 5. This CDR3 spans 14 amino acids.

The gene calls are TRBV5-1 and TRBJ2-1, with 9 bases fitting TRBD2. Trimming took 1 base from V and 6 from J; bases not matched to a gene: 5. There are 15 residues in the CDR3. In germline, CDR1 is SGHRS, CDR2 YFSETQ. CDR3 DNA sequence: TGCGCCAGCAGCTTGAGGGCGGGAGGGGCCAATGAGCAGTTCTTC. This gives the protein CASSLRAGGANEQFF.

The chain uses TRBV3-1 (or the pseudogene TRBV3-2) and TRBJ1-1; the match to TRBD1 covers 9 bases. The CDR3 is made up of 15 amino acids. CDR1 and CDR2 (germline): LGHDT, YNNKEL (reference sequence). The V segment lost 2 bases and the J segment 4 bases; nucleotides outside the gene matches: 5. The DNA for the CDR3 is TGTGCCAGCAGCCAAATAGTGGGACAGGGCACTGAAGCTTTCTTT. It encodes CASSQIVGQGTEAFF.

The rearrangement joins TRBV12-5 to TRBJ2-1; 11 nucleotides agree with TRBD1. The CDR3 totals 16 residues. The J segment lost 6 bases and the V segment lost 5 bases, leaving 9 bases of the junction unmatched. Germline assignment: CDR1 LGHNT and CDR2 FRNRAP. CDR3 nucleotide sequence: TGTGCTAGTGGTGCTTCCGGGACAGGGGGTGGCAATGAGCAGTTCTTC. Its protein is CASGASGTGGGNEQFF.

The rearrangement links TRBV28 to TRBJ2-1; 7 nucleotides match TRBD1. Germline V CDR1 and CDR2: MDHEN, SYDVKM. The V segment lost 6 bases and the J segment 3 bases; nucleotides outside the gene matches: 11. The length of the CDR3 is 16 residues. The DNA for the CDR3 is TGTGCCAGCAGCTTAAAACAGGGGTGGGTCTACAATGAGCAGTTCTTC. Its protein is CASSLKQGWVYNEQFF.

The rearrangement uses TRBV30 and TRBJ2-1, with D tentatively TRBD2 (6 bases). V was trimmed by 4 bases and J by 9 bases, leaving 13 bases between them. The CDR3 is made up of 12 amino acids. In germline, CDR1 is GTSNPN, CDR2 SVGIG (reference sequence). CDR3 amino acids: CAWNGGPLEQFF. CDR3 nucleotides: TGTGCCTGGAATGGAGGGCCGCTTGAGCAGTTCTTC.

This chain uses TRBV29-1 with TRBJ2-2; tentative D call: TRBD2 (6 bases). Deletions cut 5 bases from V and 3 bases from J, with 19 bases between. Germline V gene data show CDR1 as SQVTM and CDR2 as ANQGSEA. This CDR3 spans 16 amino acids. The DNA for the CDR3 is TGCAGCGTTCGAACCGGACGGGGGTCCCACACCGGGGAGCTGTTTTTT. This encodes CSVRTGRGSHTGELFF.

In this sample, this clone turned up once. This chain connects TRBV6-5 to TRBJ2-1; D gene ambiguous. The CDR3 sequence is 14 residues long. V was clipped by 11 bases and J by 0 bases, with 14 bases between them. Germline V gene sequence: CDR1 MNHEY, CDR2 SVGAGI. The CDR3: CAVKRSSSYNEQFF. CDR3 sequence (DNA): TGTGCCGTAAAGAGGTCAAGCTCCTACAATGAGCAGTTCTTC.

This chain uses TRBV11-1 with TRBJ1-1; 11 nucleotides match TRBD1. CDR3 size: 14 residues. Germline CDR1 and CDR2: SGHAT and FQDESV (reference sequence). V was clipped by 3 bases and J by 6 bases; unmatched bases: 3. The CDR3 region has the DNA TGTGCCAGCAGCTTGGGACAGGGGGTAGCTGAAGCTTTCTTT. This codes for CASSLGQGVAEAFF.

This clone was detected only once. The chain joins TRBV29-1 to TRBJ2-1; TRBD2 matches at 7 bases. V gave up 4 bases and J gave up 1 base; unmatched junction bases: 4. Germline V gene lookup returns CDR1 SQVTM and CDR2 ANQGSEA. The CDR3 has 14 residues. CDR3 region: CSVGGLVSYNEQFF. DNA of the CDR3: TGCAGCGTTGGAGGACTAGTATCCTACAATGAGCAGTTCTTC.

V gene TRBV12-3 or TRBV12-4 combines with J gene TRBJ2-1; 7 positions agree with TRBD1. After removal of 8 bases from V and 6 bases from J, the junction contained 1 base not matched to a gene. This CDR3 spans 11 amino acids. As DNA, the CDR3 is TGTGCCAGCCGGGACAGCAATGAGCAGTTCTTC. The encoded protein is CASRDSNEQFF.

Only one count was recorded for this clone. The CDR3 nucleotides are TGTGCCAGCAGTTCCCCCCCCAAAGATACGCAGTATTTT. It codes for CASSSPPKDTQYF. The genes are TRBV12-3 or TRBV12-4 and TRBJ2-3; D unclear. Trimming left V 4 bases short and J 5 bases short, with 10 bases between. The CDR3 spans 13 residues.

CDR3 amino acids: CASSAIVSGRSGNTIYF. The CDR3 DNA follows: TGTGCCAGCAGTGCCATCGTCAGCGGGAGGTCTGGAAACACCATATATTTT. The rearrangement joins TRBV6-4 to TRBJ1-3; D unresolved. The length of the CDR3 is 17 residues. Germline V gives CDR1 MRHNA, CDR2 SNTAGT. Between the trimmed V and J ends, which lost 4 bases and 1 base, there was a span of 17 bases.

This chain links TRBV19 with TRBJ2-3, with 7 bases lining up with TRBD1. After removal of 1 base from V and 6 bases from J, the junction contained 7 bases not matched to a gene. This CDR3 region has 15 residues. CDR1 and CDR2 from the germline V gene are LNHDA and SQIVND (reference sequence). DNA of the CDR3: TGTGCCAGTAGTATAGGGGGACAGCGAACCGATACGCAGTATTTT. Protein product: CASSIGGQRTDTQYF.

V usage is TRBV2 and J usage is TRBJ1-1; D is undetermined. V dropped 5 bases and J dropped 7 bases, with 8 bases sitting between them. The CDR3 covers 11 residues. Germline loops: CDR1 SNHLY, CDR2 FYNNEI. CDR3 sequence reads: CASSPGFEAFF. Here the CDR3 DNA reads TGTGCCAGCAGTCCAGGATTTGAAGCTTTCTTT.

This clone was counted between two and nine times. DNA of the CDR3: TGTGCCAGCAGCCACCAGGGCCCTGGAAACACCATATATTTT. It translates to CASSHQGPGNTIYF. The genes are TRBV3-1 (or the pseudogene TRBV3-2) and TRBJ1-3; possible D gene TRBD1, 5 bases. Germline V gene sequence: CDR1 LGHDT, CDR2 YNNKEL (reference sequence). The V end lost 3 bases, the J end lost 2 bases, and 8 bases lay between the germline ends. This CDR3 contains 14 residues.

The chain recombines TRBV27 with TRBJ1-2; D not certain. Germline assignment: CDR1 MNHEY and CDR2 SMNVEV (reference sequence). CDR3 length: 15 residues. V was clipped by 6 bases and J by 1 base, with 15 bases between them. The CDR3, as DNA: TGTGCCAGCAGACGAGGAGGTCCTCGTAACTATGGCTACACCTTC. Amino acids: CASRRGGPRNYGYTF.

V gene TRBV6-5 combines with J gene TRBJ2-4; D is undetermined. Trimming stripped 0 bases from V and 0 bases from J, with 9 bases between. The CDR3 is made up of 16 amino acids. The germline V gene encodes CDR1 MNHEY and CDR2 SVGAGI. CDR3 sequence reads: CASSYSQALAKNIQYF. The CDR3 region has the DNA TGTGCCAGCAGTTACTCCCAAGCTCTAGCCAAAAACATTCAGTACTTC.